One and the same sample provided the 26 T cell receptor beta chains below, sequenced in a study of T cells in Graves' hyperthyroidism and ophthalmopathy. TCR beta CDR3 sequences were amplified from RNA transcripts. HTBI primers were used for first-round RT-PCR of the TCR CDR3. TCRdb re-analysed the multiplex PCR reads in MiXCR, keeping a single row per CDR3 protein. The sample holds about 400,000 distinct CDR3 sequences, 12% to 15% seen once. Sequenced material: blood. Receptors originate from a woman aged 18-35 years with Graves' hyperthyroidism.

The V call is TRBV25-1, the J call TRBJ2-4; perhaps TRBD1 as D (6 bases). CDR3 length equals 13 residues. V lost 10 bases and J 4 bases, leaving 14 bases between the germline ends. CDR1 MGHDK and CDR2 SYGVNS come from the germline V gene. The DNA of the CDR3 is TGTGCCACAGAGACAGGAGATAAAAACATTCAGTACTTC. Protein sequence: CATETGDKNIQYF.

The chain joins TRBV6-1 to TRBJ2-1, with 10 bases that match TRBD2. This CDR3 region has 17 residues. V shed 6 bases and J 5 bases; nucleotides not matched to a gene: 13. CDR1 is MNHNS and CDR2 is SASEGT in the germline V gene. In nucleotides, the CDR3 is TGTGCCAGCAGACTGGAACTAGCGGGACTCCTTAACAATGAGCAGTTCTTC. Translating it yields CASRLELAGLLNNEQFF.

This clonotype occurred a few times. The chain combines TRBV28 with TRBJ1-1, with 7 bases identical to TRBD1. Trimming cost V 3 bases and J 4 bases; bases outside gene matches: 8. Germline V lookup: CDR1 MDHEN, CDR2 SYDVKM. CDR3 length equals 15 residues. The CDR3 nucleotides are TGTGCCAGCAGTTTGTCGCAGGGGGGGATCACTGAAGCTTTCTTT. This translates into CASSLSQGGITEAFF.

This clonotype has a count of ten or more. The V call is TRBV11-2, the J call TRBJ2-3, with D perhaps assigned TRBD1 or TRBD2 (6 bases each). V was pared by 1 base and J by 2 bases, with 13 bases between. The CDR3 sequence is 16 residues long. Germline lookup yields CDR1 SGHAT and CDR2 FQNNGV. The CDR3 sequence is CASSLGGARVTDTQYF. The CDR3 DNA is TGTGCCAGCAGCTTAGGGGGGGCTCGGGTCACAGATACGCAGTATTTT.

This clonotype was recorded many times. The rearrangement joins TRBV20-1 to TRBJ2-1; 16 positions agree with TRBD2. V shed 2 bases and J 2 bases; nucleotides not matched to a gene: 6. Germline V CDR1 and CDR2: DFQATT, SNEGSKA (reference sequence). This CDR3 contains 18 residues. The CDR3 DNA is TGCAGTGCTAGACCCGGGACTAGCGGGAGGGCCGCCTACAATGAGCAGTTCTTC. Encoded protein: CSARPGTSGRAAYNEQFF.

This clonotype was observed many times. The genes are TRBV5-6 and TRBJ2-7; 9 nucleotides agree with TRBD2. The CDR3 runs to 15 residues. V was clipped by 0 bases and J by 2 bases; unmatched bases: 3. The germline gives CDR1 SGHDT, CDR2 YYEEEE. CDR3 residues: CASSLGLAATYEQYF. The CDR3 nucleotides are TGTGCCAGCAGCTTGGGACTAGCGGCCACCTACGAGCAGTACTTC.

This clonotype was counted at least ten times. CDR3 DNA: TGTGCCAGCAGCCCCGGGACTAGGTCCTTGGAGCAGTACTTC. Amino acids: CASSPGTRSLEQYF. The chain links TRBV2 to TRBJ2-7; 8 bases agree with TRBD2. Germline CDR1 reads SNHLY; CDR2 reads FYNNEI. This CDR3 has 14 amino acids. The trim removed 6 bases at V and 7 bases at J, leaving 11 bases unmatched.

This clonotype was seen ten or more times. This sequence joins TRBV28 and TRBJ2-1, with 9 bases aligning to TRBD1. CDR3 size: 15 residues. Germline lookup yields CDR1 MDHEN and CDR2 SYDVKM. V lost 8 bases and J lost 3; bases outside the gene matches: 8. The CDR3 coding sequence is TGTGCCAGCTCCCGGGACAGGGCTAGCTACAATGAGCAGTTCTTC. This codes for CASSRDRASYNEQFF.

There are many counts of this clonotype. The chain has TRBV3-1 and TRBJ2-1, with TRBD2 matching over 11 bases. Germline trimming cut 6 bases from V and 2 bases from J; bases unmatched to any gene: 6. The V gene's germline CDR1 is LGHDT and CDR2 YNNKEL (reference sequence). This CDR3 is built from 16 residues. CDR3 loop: CASSRLAGRTYNEQFF. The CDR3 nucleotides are TGTGCCAGCAGTCGACTAGCGGGACGTACCTACAATGAGCAGTTCTTC.

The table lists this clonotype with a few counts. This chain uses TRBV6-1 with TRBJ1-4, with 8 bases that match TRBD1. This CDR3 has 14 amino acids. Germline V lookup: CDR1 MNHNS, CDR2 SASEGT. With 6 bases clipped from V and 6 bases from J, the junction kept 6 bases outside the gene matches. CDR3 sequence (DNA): TGTGCCAGCAGGAGACAGGGGAGTGATGAAAAACTGTTTTTT. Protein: CASRRQGSDEKLFF.

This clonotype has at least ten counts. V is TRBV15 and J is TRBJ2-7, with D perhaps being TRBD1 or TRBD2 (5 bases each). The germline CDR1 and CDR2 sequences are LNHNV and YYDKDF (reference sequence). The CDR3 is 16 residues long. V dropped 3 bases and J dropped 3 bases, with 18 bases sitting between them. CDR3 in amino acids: CATSSEGAGCIYEQYF. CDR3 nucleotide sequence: TGTGCCACCAGCAGTGAAGGGGCGGGTTGTATCTACGAGCAGTACTTC.

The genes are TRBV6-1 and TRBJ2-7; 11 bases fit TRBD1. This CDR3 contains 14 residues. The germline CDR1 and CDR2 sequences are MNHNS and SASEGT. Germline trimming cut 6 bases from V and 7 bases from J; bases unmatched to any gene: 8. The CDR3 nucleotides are TGTGCCAGCAGGGGGACAGGGGGAAACAATGAGCAGTACTTC. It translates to CASRGTGGNNEQYF.

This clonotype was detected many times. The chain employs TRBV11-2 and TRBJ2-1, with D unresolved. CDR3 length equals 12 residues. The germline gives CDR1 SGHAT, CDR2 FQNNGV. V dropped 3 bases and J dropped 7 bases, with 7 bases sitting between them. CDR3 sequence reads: CASSFMRNEQFF. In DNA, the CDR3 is TGTGCCAGCAGCTTCATGAGGAATGAGCAGTTCTTC.

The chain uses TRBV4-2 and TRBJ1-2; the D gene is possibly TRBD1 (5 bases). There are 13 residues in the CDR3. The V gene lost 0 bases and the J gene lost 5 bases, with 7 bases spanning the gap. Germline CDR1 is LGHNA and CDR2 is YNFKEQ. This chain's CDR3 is CASSQEQAYGYTF. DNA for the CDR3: TGTGCCAGCAGCCAAGAACAGGCGTATGGCTACACCTTC.

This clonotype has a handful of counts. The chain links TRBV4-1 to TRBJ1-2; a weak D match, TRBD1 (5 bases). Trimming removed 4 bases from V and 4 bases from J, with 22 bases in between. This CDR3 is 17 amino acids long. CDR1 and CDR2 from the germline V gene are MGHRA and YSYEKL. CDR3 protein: CASSPTGGFAQSYGYTF. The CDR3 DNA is TGCGCCAGCAGCCCTACTGGGGGTTTTGCCCAAAGCTATGGCTACACCTTC.

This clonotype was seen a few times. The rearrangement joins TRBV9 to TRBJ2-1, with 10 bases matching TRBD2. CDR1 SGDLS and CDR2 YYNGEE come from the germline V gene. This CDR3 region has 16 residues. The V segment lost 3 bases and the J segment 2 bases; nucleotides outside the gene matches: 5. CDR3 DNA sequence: TGTGCCAGCAGCGCCAGTAGCGGGAGGACCTACAATGAGCAGTTCTTC. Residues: CASSASSGRTYNEQFF.

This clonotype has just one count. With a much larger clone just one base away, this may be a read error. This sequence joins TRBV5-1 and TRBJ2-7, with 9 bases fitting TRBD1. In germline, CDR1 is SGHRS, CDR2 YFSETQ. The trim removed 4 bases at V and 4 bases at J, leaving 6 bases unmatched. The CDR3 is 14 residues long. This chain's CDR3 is CASSPADRGYEQYF. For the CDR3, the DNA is TGCGCCAGCAGCCCGGCGGACAGGGGATACGAGCAGTACTTC.

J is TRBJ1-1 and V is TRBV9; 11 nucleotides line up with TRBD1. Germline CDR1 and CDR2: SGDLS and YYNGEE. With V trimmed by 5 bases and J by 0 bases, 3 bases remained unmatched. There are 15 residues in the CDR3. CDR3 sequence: CASSRTGGLNTEAFF. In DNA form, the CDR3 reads TGTGCCAGCAGTCGGACAGGGGGCTTGAACACTGAAGCTTTCTTT.

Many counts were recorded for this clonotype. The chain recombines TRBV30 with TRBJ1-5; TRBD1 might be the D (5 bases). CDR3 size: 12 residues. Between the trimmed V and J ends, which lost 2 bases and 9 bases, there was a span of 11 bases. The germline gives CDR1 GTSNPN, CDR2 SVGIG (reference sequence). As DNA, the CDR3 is TGTGCCTGGAGTAACGGGGCTGGGCCCCAGCATTTT. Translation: CAWSNGAGPQHF.

CDR3 sequence: CASSSTSATTREQYF. CDR3 in DNA: TGTGCCAGTAGTTCGACTAGCGCGACTACGAGGGAGCAGTACTTC. J is TRBJ2-7 and V is TRBV19; TRBD2 matches at 8 bases. The CDR3 spans 15 residues. V gave up 5 bases and J gave up 7 bases; unmatched junction bases: 13. CDR1 and CDR2 from the germline V gene are LNHDA and SQIVND (reference sequence).

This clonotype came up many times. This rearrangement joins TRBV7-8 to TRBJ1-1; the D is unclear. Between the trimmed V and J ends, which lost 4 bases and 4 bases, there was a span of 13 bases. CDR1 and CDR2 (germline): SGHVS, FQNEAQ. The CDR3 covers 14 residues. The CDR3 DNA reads TGTGCCAGCAGCTCGGGCCTGGTGCGCACTGAAGCTTTCTTT. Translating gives CASSSGLVRTEAFF.

DNA for the CDR3: TGCGCCAGCAGCCCCCGGGGGGGTTGGCACTATGGCTACACCTTC. Translating it yields CASSPRGGWHYGYTF. This chain joins TRBV4-3 and TRBJ1-2; D perhaps matches TRBD1 (5 bases). The V and J ends lost 4 bases and 3 bases respectively, with 15 bases between them. The CDR3 runs 15 residues. Germline V gene lookup returns CDR1 LGHNA and CDR2 YSLEER.

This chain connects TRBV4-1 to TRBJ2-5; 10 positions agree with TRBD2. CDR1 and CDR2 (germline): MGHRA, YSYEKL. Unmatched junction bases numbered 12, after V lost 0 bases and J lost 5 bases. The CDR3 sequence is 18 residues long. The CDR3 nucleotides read TGCGCCAGCAGCCAAGATGCGCTCCTAGCGGGAGTTACCGAGACCCAGTACTTC. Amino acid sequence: CASSQDALLAGVTETQYF.

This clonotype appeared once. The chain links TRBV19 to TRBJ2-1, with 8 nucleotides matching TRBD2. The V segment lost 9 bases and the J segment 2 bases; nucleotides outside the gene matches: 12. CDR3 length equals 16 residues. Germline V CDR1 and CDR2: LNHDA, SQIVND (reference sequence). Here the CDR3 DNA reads TGTGCCAGCATGTTTGGAAGCGGGGGCACCTACAATGAGCAGTTCTTC. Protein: CASMFGSGGTYNEQFF.

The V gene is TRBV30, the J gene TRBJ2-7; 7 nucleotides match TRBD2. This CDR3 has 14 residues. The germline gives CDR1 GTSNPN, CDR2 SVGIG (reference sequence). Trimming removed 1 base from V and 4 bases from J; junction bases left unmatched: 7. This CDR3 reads CAWSGASGVYEQYF. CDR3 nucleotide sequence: TGTGCCTGGAGTGGTGCTAGCGGAGTTTACGAGCAGTACTTC.

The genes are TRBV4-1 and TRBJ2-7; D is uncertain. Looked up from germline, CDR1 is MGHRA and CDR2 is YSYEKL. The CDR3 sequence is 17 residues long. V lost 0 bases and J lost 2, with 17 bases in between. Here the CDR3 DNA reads TGCGCCAGCAGCCAAGAAGTAACCCTATACTTGACCTACGAGCAGTACTTC. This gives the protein CASSQEVTLYLTYEQYF.